Included here is one T cell receptor (beta chain) sequence, with context. These data originate in a study of blood T cell repertoires in COVID-19. Study background: Italy, Spain and the United States were the sources of the convalescent and acute COVID-19 samples. Nucleic acid was either cDNA or gDNA, and it came from T cells, B-cell-depleted T cells, or PBMCs.

Germline CDR1 LNHDA, CDR2 SQIVND (reference sequence). Trimming pared 0 bases from V and 0 bases from J, leaving 9 bases between. The CDR3 is made up of 15 amino acids. In the authors' workflow: Amplification from reference gene primers served as the basis for estimated nucleated cell counts. Sequencing was performed with immunoSEQ multiplex PCR; in TCRdb, only in-frame clones are kept and a portion is missing. The V and J calls and clone size were taken over from that table, and D and trimming were inferred from the DNA. The table lists more than 200,000 clones, approximately 91% of them singletons.

This chain connects TRBV19 to TRBJ2-7, with D hard to call. This clonotype was obtained from a woman between 55 and 75 years old with acute or convalescent COVID-19. The sample was peripheral blood. The DNA of the CDR3 is TGTGCCAGTAGTATAGATCTACAGCTCTCCTACGAGCAGTACTTC. Encoded protein: CASSIDLQLSYEQYF.